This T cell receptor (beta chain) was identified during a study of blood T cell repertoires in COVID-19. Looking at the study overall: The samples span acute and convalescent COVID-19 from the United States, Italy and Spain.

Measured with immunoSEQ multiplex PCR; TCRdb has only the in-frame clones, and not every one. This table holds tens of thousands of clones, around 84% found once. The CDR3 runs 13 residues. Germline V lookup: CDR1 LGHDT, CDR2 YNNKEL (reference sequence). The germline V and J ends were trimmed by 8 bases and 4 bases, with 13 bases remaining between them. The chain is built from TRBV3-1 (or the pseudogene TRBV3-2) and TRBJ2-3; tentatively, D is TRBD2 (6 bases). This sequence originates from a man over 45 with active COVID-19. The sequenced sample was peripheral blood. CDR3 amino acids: CASLNRGADTQYF. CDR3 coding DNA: TGTGCCAGCCTAAACCGCGGGGCAGATACGCAGTATTTT.